One T cell receptor (beta chain) is described in this entry. No antigen is known for it. The data stem from a study of T cell responses to AZD1222 COVID-19 vaccine. Study-wide points: Spike as a whole was targeted by vaccine-associated CD4 TCRs, dominant at 160-218 and 743-854. Mostly white British, mostly female donors; authors suggested clonal diversity may be underestimated. All repertoire sampling was performed exclusively after the peak T cell response.

V lost 8 bases and J 2 bases, leaving 12 bases between the germline ends. From germline, CDR1 is MNHEY and CDR2 SVGAGI. The CDR3 length is 14 residues. Generated by immunoSEQ multiplex PCR, the TCRdb table keeps only in-frame clones and is missing some. The sample contains 85,000 to 100,000 clones, roughly nine tenths of which appear only once. The sequencing used peripheral blood, collected on day 0 of AZD1222 vaccination. The sequence derives from an adult in good health. The rearrangement uses TRBV6-5 and TRBJ1-4; weak D call: TRBD1 (6 bases). Written as DNA, the CDR3 is TGTGCCAGCCACAGGGTCGGGACTAATGAAAAACTGTTTTTT. Translation gives CASHRVGTNEKLFF.